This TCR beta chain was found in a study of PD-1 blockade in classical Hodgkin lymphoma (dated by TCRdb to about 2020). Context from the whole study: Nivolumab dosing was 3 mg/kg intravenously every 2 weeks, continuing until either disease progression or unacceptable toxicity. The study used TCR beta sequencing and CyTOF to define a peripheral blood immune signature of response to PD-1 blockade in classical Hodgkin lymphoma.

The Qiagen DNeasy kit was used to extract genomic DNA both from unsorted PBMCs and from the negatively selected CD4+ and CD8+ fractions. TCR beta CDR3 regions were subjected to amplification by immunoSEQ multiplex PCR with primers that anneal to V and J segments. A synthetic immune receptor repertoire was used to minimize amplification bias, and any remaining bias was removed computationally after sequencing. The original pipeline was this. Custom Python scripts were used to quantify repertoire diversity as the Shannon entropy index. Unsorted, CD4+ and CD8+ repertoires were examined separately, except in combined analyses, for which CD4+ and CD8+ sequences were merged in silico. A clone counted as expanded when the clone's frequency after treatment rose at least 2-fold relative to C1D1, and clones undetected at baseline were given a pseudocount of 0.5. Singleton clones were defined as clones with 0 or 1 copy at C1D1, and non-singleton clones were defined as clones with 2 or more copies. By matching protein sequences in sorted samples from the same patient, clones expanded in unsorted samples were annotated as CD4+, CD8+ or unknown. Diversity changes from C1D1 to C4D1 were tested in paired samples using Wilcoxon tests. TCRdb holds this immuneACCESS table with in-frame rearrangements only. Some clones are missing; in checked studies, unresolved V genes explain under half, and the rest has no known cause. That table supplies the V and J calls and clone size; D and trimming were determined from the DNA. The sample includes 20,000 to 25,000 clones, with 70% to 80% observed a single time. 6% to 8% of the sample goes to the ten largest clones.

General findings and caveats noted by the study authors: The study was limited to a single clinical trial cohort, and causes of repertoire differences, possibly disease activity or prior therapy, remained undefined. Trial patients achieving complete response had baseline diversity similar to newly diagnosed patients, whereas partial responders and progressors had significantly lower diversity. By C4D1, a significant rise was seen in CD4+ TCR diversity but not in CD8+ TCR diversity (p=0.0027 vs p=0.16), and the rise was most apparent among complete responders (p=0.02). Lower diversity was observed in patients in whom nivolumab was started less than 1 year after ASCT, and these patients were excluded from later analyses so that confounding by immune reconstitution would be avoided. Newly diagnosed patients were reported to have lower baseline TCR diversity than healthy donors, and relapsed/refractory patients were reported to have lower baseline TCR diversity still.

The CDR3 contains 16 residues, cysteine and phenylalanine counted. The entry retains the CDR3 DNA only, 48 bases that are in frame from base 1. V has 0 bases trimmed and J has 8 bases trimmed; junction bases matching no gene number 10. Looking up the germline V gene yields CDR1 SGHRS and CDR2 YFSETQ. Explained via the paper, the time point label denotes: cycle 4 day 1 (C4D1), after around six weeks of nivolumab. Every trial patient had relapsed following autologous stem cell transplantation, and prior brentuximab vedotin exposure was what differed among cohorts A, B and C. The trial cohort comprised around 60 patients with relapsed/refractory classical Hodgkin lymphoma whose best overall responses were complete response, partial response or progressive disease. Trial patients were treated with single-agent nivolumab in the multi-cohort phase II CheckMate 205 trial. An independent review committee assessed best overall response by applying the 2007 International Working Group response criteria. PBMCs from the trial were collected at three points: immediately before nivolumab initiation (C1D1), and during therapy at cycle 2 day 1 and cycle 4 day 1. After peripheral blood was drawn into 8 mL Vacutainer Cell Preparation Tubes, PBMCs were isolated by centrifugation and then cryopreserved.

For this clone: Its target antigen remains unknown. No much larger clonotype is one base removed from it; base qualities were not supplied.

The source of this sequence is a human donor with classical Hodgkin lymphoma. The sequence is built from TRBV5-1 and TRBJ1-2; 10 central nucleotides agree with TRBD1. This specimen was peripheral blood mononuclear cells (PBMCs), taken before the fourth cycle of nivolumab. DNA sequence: TGCGCCAGCAGCTTGGGGCCGGGACAGGGGACGGGCGGCTACACCTTC. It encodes CASSLGPGQGTGGYTF.